The 5 T cell receptor beta chains below were found in one sample sequenced in a study of blood T cell repertoires in COVID-19. Sequenced by immunoSEQ multiplex PCR; TCRdb stores in-frame clones only, minus some. The profile shows fewer than 250,000 clones, 80% to 90% of them singletons. The source material was peripheral blood. These receptors were obtained from a man aged 45-65 years with COVID-19, enrolled during active disease.

The genes are TRBV7-2 and TRBJ2-7; 10 bases line up with TRBD2. V lost 3 bases, J lost 3 bases, and 17 bases stayed unmatched. CDR3 length: 19 amino acids. Germline V lookup: CDR1 SGHTA, CDR2 FQGNSA. CDR3: CASSFSGLASLVSSYEQYF. Written as DNA, the CDR3 is TGTGCCAGCAGCTTCTCGGGACTAGCGTCGTTAGTATCGAGCTACGAGCAGTACTTC.

The V call is TRBV7-3, the J call TRBJ2-1; 9 positions match TRBD1. V shed 6 bases and J 3 bases; nucleotides not matched to a gene: 6. CDR3 length: 15 residues. The germline gives CDR1 SGHTA, CDR2 FQGTGA. The CDR3 protein is CASRSRTGDYNEQFF. In nucleotides, the CDR3 is TGTGCCAGCAGATCGAGGACAGGGGACTACAATGAGCAGTTCTTC.

The chain carries TRBV21-1 and TRBJ2-1; TRBD1, the D gene given by the table, was not confirmed from the DNA. TRBV21-1 is termed a pseudogene. This CDR3 contains 13 residues. The CDR3 DNA reads TGTGCCAGCAGCAAGTCCGGCCAGGGTGAGCAGTTCTTC. Amino acid sequence: CASSKSGQGEQFF.

The V and J genes are TRBV7-9 and TRBJ2-7; 10 nucleotides line up with TRBD1. Losses at the gene ends were 5 bases for V and 4 bases for J; bases not matched to a gene: 5. The length of the CDR3 is 14 residues. Germline-derived CDR1 and CDR2 are SEHNR and FQNEAQ (reference sequence). The CDR3 DNA reads TGTGCCAGCAGCGCCCGGACAGGGGGATACGAGCAGTACTTC. Encoded protein: CASSARTGGYEQYF. Combining the CDR3 with reference TRBV7-9 and TRBJ2-7 gives the whole variable domain DTGVSQNPRHKITKRGQNVTFRCDPISEHNRLYWYRQTLGQGPEFLTYFQNEAQLEKSRLLSDRFSAERPKGSFSTLEIQRTEQGDSAMYLCASSARTGGYEQYFGPGTRLTVT.

This chain uses TRBV27 with TRBJ2-5; possibly TRBD1 for D (6 bases). This CDR3 has 14 amino acids. Germline V gives CDR1 MNHEY, CDR2 SMNVEV (reference sequence). Trimming pared 5 bases from V and 2 bases from J, leaving 12 bases between. The CDR3, as DNA: TGTGCCAGCAGTACCGGACAGCATCAAGAGACCCAGTACTTC. It translates to CASSTGQHQETQYF.